This T cell receptor beta chain comes out of a study of blood T cell repertoires in COVID-19. CDR3 length equals 14 residues. V dropped 3 bases and J dropped 2 bases, with 7 bases sitting between them. Germline assignment: CDR1 MDHEN and CDR2 SYDVKM. Data came from immunoSEQ multiplex PCR; TCRdb stores just in-frame clones and leaves some out. The sample includes 250,000 to 300,000 clones, 80% to 90% of them seen just once. Recovered status in Cohort 3 required two negative PCRs, clearance, or symptom resolution. This TCR derives from a woman between 50 and 59 years old who had recovered from COVID-19. The rearrangement uses TRBV28 and TRBJ1-4, with D possibly TRBD1 on 5 matching bases. The sequencing sample was made of PBMCs or T cells enriched from blood (not recorded which). The CDR3 protein is CASSLGLTNEKLFF. DNA of the CDR3: TGTGCCAGCAGTTTGGGGCTCACTAATGAAAAACTGTTTTTT. The full variable domain, completed using reference TRBV28 and TRBJ1-4, is DVKVTQSSRYLVKRTGEKVFLECVQDMDHENMFWYRQDPGLGLRLIYFSYDVKMKEKGDIPEGYSVSREKKERFSLILESASTNQTSMYLCASSLGLTNEKLFFGSGTQLSVL.